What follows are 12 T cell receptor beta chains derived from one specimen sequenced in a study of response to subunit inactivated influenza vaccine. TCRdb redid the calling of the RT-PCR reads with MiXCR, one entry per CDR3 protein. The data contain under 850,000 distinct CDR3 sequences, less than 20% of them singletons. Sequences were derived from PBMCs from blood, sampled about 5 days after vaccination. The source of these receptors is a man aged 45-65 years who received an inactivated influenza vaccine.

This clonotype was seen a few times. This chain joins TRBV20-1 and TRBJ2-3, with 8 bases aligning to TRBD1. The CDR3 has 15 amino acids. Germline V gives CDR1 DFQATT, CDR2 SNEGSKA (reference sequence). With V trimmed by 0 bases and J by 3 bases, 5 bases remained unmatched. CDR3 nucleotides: TGCAGTGCTAGAGACAGGGGGCGCTTAACAGATACGCAGTATTTT. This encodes CSARDRGRLTDTQYF.

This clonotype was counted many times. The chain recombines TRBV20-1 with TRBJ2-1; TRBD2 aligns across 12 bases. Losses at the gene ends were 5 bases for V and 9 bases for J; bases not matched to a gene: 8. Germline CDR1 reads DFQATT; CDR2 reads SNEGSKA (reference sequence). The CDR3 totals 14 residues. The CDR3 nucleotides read TGCAGTGCTCCGATGCCTAGCGGGAGGGGTGAGCAGTTCTTC. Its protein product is CSAPMPSGRGEQFF.

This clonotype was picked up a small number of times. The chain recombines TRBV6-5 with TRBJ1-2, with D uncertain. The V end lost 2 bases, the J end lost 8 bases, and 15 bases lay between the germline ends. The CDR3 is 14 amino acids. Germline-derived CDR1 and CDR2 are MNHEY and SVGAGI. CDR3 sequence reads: CASSYTHRGMGYTF. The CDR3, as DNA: TGTGCCAGCAGTTACACCCACCGCGGGATGGGCTACACCTTC.

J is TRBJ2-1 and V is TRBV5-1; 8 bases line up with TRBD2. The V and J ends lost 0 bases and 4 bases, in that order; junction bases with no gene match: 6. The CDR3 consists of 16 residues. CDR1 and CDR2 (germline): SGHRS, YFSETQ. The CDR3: CASSLASQRGYNEQFF. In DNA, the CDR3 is TGCGCCAGCAGCTTGGCCTCCCAGCGGGGGTACAATGAGCAGTTCTTC.

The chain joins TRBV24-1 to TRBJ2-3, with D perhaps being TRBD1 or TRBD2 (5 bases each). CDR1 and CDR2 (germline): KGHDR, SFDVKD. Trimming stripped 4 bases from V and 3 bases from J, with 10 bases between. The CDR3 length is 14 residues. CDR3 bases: TGTGCCACCAGTGACCGGGACGTGACAGATACGCAGTATTTT. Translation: CATSDRDVTDTQYF.

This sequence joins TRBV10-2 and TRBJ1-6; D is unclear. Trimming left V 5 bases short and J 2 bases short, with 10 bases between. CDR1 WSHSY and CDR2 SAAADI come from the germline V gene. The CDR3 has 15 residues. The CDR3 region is CASSSRSPYNSPLHF. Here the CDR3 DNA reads TGCGCCAGCAGTAGTCGGTCGCCCTATAATTCACCCCTCCACTTT.

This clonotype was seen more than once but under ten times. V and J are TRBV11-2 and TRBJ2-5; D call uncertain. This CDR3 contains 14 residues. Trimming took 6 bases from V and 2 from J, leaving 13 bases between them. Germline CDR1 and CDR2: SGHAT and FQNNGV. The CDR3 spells CASSPFPDQETQYF. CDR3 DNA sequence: TGTGCCAGCAGTCCATTTCCGGATCAAGAGACCCAGTACTTC.

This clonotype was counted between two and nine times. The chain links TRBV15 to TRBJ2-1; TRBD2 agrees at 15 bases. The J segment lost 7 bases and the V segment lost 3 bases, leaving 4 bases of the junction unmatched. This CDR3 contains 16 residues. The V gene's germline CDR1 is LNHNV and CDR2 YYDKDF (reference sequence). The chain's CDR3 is CATSSLGLAGGNEQFF. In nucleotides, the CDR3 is TGTGCCACCAGCAGTCTCGGACTAGCGGGGGGGAATGAGCAGTTCTTC.

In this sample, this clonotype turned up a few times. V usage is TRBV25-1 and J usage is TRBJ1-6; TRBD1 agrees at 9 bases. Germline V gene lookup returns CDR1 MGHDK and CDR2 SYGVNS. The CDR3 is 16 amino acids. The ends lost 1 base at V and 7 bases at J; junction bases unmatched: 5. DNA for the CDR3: TGTGCCAGCAGTGAATTGGGGACAGGGCGGAATTCACCCCTCCACTTT. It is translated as CASSELGTGRNSPLHF.

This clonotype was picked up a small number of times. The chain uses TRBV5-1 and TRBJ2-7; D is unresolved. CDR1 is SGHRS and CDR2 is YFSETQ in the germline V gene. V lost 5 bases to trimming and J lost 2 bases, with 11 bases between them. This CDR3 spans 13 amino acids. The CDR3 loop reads CASRSSAAYEQYF. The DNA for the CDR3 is TGCGCCAGCAGGTCATCCGCGGCCTACGAGCAGTACTTC.

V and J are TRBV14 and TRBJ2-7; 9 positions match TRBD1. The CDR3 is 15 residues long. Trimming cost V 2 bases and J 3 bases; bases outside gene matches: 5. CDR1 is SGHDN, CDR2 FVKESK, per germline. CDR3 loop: CASSQYYRGLYEQYF. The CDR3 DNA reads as TGTGCCAGCAGCCAATACTACAGGGGGCTCTACGAGCAGTACTTC. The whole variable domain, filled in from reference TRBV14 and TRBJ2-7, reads EAGVTQFPSHSVIEKGQTVTLRCDPISGHDNLYWYRRVMGKEIKFLLHFVKESKQDESGMPNNRFLAERTGGTYSTLKVQPAELEDSGVYFCASSQYYRGLYEQYFGPGTRLTVT.

In DNA, the CDR3 is TGTGCCAGCAGCCACCCGGGACTAGGAGGTGCCGAGCAGTACTTC. Translated: CASSHPGLGGAEQYF. The chain links TRBV3-1 to TRBJ2-7; 8 bases align to TRBD2. The V and J ends lost 3 bases and 6 bases, in that order; junction bases with no gene match: 10. CDR1 is LGHDT, CDR2 YNNKEL, per germline (reference sequence). The CDR3 sequence is 15 residues long.